What follows are 14 T cell receptor beta chains derived from one specimen sequenced in a study of somatic mutations in cytotoxic T cells in rheumatoid arthritis. The table came from immunoSEQ multiplex PCR; TCRdb's copy has only in-frame clones and leaves some out. The sample has about 10,000 clones, approximately 91% seen once. The sequenced sample was CD4+ T cells sorted from blood. These receptors were obtained from a woman under 30 with rheumatoid arthritis.

The J gene is TRBJ2-5, the V gene TRBV7-2; TRBD2 aligns across 7 bases. Germline V CDR1 and CDR2: SGHTA, FQGNSA. The J segment lost 5 bases and the V segment lost 2 bases, leaving 5 bases of the junction unmatched. This CDR3 region has 14 residues. The CDR3 coding sequence is TGTGCCAGCAGCTTATACGGGACTACCGAGACCCAGTACTTC. Encoded protein: CASSLYGTTETQYF.

The chain is built from TRBV21-1 and TRBJ2-1; TRBD2, as called in the table, went unchecked against the DNA. TRBV21-1 is a listed pseudogene. The CDR3 contains 19 residues. The CDR3 region has the DNA TGTGCCAGCAGCAAAGTTGGCGGGACTAGCGGGAGGGCCCGCAATGAGCAGTTCTTC. This sequence encodes CASSKVGGTSGRARNEQFF.

The CDR3 protein is CASSEAGTGNEKLFF. DNA of the CDR3: TGTGCCAGCAGTGAAGCGGGGACAGGGAATGAAAAACTGTTTTTT. The chain is built from TRBV6-1 and TRBJ1-4; the match to TRBD1 covers 9 bases. The germline V gene has CDR1 MNHNS and CDR2 SASEGT. The CDR3 loop spans 15 amino acids. V trimming: 0 bases; J trimming: 5 bases; junction bases outside the gene matches: 1.

This chain links TRBV2 with TRBJ2-7; D might be TRBD1 (6 bases). The CDR3 spans 15 residues. CDR1 and CDR2 from the germline V gene are SNHLY and FYNNEI. The V end was cut by 7 bases, the J end by 0 bases, with 16 bases between. DNA of the CDR3: TGTGCCAGCACTAGTCGGACAGCCAGCTCCTACGAGCAGTACTTC. Residues: CASTSRTASSYEQYF.

The rearrangement links TRBV15 to TRBJ2-7; D possibly corresponds to TRBD2 (6 bases). V dropped 10 bases and J dropped 1 base, with 23 bases sitting between them. Germline loops: CDR1 LNHNV, CDR2 YYDKDF (reference sequence). The CDR3 runs to 16 residues. The chain's CDR3 is CAKPPLGSGTSYEQYF. Written as DNA, the CDR3 is TGTGCCAAACCACCCCTGGGTAGCGGTACATCCTACGAGCAGTACTTC.

The chain uses TRBV28 and TRBJ2-1, with TRBD1 as a possible D gene (5 bases). Looked up from germline, CDR1 is MDHEN and CDR2 is SYDVKM. V was shortened by 4 bases and J by 0 bases, with 13 bases between the two germline ends. The CDR3 is 16 amino acids. The CDR3 sequence: CASSSIQGYSYNEQFF. Written as DNA, the CDR3 is TGTGCCAGCAGTTCCATCCAGGGCTACTCCTACAATGAGCAGTTCTTC.

V is TRBV7-9 and J is TRBJ1-2, with D perhaps TRBD1 (5 bases). Per the germline V gene, CDR1 is SEHNR and CDR2 is FQNEAQ (reference sequence). Trimming left V 5 bases short and J 3 bases short, with 16 bases between. There are 15 residues in the CDR3. As DNA, the CDR3 is TGTGCCAGCAGCCGCTTATTAACAGGAGACTATGGCTACACCTTC. Encoded protein: CASSRLLTGDYGYTF.

This clone appeared a single time. The chain has TRBV19 and TRBJ1-1, with 10 bases matching TRBD1. CDR3 length: 14 residues. The V gene's germline CDR1 is LNHDA and CDR2 SQIVND (reference sequence). The trim removed 5 bases at V and 4 bases at J, leaving 4 bases unmatched. The CDR3 DNA follows: TGTGCCAGTAGTGAAGACAGGGGGCGCACTGAAGCTTTCTTT. It is translated as CASSEDRGRTEAFF.

This chain uses TRBV7-9 with TRBJ2-3; TRBD1 might be the D (6 bases). Trimming stripped 7 bases from V and 3 bases from J, with 14 bases between. This CDR3 region has 14 residues. Germline CDR1 is SEHNR and CDR2 is FQNEAQ (reference sequence). CDR3 residues: CASTIDTGTDTQYF. The CDR3 nucleotides are TGTGCCAGCACCATAGATACAGGGACAGATACGCAGTATTTT.

This clone was detected once. The chain uses TRBV4-3 and TRBJ2-5, with TRBD2 matching 7 bases. The J call is in doubt because the DNA end fits TRBJ2-7 better. Germline assignment: CDR1 LGHNA and CDR2 YSLEER. The CDR3 covers 16 residues. In nucleotides, the CDR3 is TGCGCCAGCAGCCAATCGACTGACGGGAGGTTCCACGAGCAGTACTTC. Translation gives CASSQSTDGRFHEQYF.

This clone was picked up one time. Other DNA sequences within the sample encode an identical CDR3. The chain employs TRBV7-2 and TRBJ2-5; D is unresolved. Germline-derived CDR1 and CDR2 are SGHTA and FQGNSA. The V end was cut by 4 bases, the J end by 1 base, with 7 bases between. The CDR3 spans 13 residues. This CDR3 reads CASSYRVQETQYF. The CDR3 DNA reads as TGTGCCAGCAGCTATCGGGTCCAAGAGACCCAGTACTTC.

The chain recombines TRBV6-6 with TRBJ1-4; the D is unclear. This CDR3 region has 12 residues. Germline-derived CDR1 and CDR2 are MNHNY and SVGAGI (reference sequence). V lost 10 bases, J lost 7 bases, and 13 bases lay in between. CDR3 amino acids: CATQWETEKLFF. Here the CDR3 DNA reads TGTGCCACCCAATGGGAGACTGAAAAACTGTTTTTT.

The V and J genes are TRBV7-8 and TRBJ1-5; D is possibly TRBD1 (6 bases). V dropped 0 bases and J dropped 3 bases, with 12 bases sitting between them. CDR3 size: 16 residues. The germline V gene encodes CDR1 SGHVS and CDR2 FQNEAQ. Here the CDR3 DNA reads TGTGCCAGCAGCTTAGCAGACAGGACCCCCAATCAGCCCCAGCATTTT. It is translated as CASSLADRTPNQPQHF.

This clone was observed a handful of times. The chain employs TRBV5-1 and TRBJ1-1, with a possible D match to TRBD1 (5 bases). The V gene's germline CDR1 is SGHRS and CDR2 YFSETQ. V was trimmed by 4 bases and J by 3 bases, leaving 16 bases between them. The CDR3 spans 15 residues. The CDR3 spells CASSRISGFDTEAFF. In nucleotides, the CDR3 is TGCGCCAGCAGCCGCATCTCAGGGTTTGACACTGAAGCTTTCTTT.